The clone carrying this T cell receptor beta chain was detected many times. No antigen is known for it. The CDR3 extends over 10 amino acids. The germline V gene has CDR1 SGHTA and CDR2 FQGNSA. V lost 5 bases to trimming and J lost 3 bases, with 0 bases between them. The data were obtained in a study of regulatory T cells in long-lasting Graves disease. The time point denotes: newly diagnosed GD, antithyroid drugs for less than 3 months. Researchers made the TCR library from RNA that was extracted from PBMCs. Researchers made TCR beta libraries by using iRepertoire HTBI primers and running Arm-PCR on CDR3 regions. One entry per CDR3 protein, called by TCRdb with MiXCR from the multiplex PCR reads. The data show about 530,000 distinct CDR3 sequences, about 16% seen once. Findings and limits, study-wide: With persistent disease, TRBV28, TRBJ1-2 and TRBJ2-5 were the favored segments.

These records were also assigned to another study, of T cells in Graves' hyperthyroidism and ophthalmopathy. Per that study: The diagnostic basis comprised clinical symptoms, serum thyroxine and TRAb, thyroid ultrasound and orbital computed tomography. A set of HTBI primers served as the primers for a first-round RT-PCR of the TCR CDR3. Ophthalmopathy was model-predicted a median roughly six months pre-onset.

V gene TRBV7-2 combines with J gene TRBJ2-3, with D unresolved. The source is a woman aged 40-65 years with Graves disease. This sample comprised peripheral blood mononuclear cells (PBMCs), obtained at new diagnosis, from a patient treated with antithyroid drugs. The CDR3 loop is CASSTDTQYF. The CDR3 nucleotides read TGTGCCAGCAGCACAGATACGCAGTATTTT.